This TCR beta chain stems from a study of blood T cell repertoires in COVID-19. Background on the study: T cells, B-cell-depleted T cells, or PBMCs supplied cDNA or gDNA.

Categorization into cohorts depended on clinical history that participants reported. The recovered donors of Cohort 3 showed two negative PCRs, clearance, or symptom resolution. J lost 4 bases, V lost 4 bases, and 6 bases had no gene match. The germline V gene has CDR1 MGHDK and CDR2 SYGVNS. CDR3 length: 15 residues. In the study's own analysis: Using reference gene primer amplification, nucleated cell counts were estimated. Only in-frame clones appear in the TCRdb table, and some are missing; sequencing was by immunoSEQ multiplex PCR. D and trimming come from the DNA, and the V and J calls and clone size come from that table. The sample has about 300,000 clones, 75% to 95% seen once.

The sequenced material came from PBMCs or T cells enriched from blood (not recorded which). The clonotype originates from a woman in her twenties or thirties who had recovered from COVID-19. The chain has TRBV25-1 and TRBJ2-2; 7 bases are a match to TRBD2. This CDR3 is CASSVGGSTTGELFF. The CDR3 DNA sequence: TGTGCCAGCAGTGTCGGCGGGAGCACCACCGGGGAGCTGTTTTTT.